A single sample gave rise to the 18 T cell receptor beta chains below, sequenced in a study of cytomegalovirus exposure and HLA in healthy donors. The PCR contained 60 Vbeta and 13 Jbeta primers. Repertoires were generated with immunoSEQ multiplex PCR, while TCRdb's copy carries only in-frame clones and drops some. The table includes about 230,000 clones, 77% detected once. The sequenced sample consisted of PBMCs. These receptors were collected from a woman aged 55-69 years in good health and CMV-seropositive.

The chain has TRBV25-1 and TRBJ1-5; TRBD1 aligns across 10 bases. Per the germline V gene, CDR1 is MGHDK and CDR2 is SYGVNS. The CDR3 consists of 18 residues. V lost 0 bases, J lost 2 bases, and 7 bases stayed unmatched. The DNA for the CDR3 is TGTGCCAGCAGTGAATATGAGCAAGGGACAGGGGGCAATCAGCCCCAGCATTTT. This translates into CASSEYEQGTGGNQPQHF.

The chain has TRBV4-1 and TRBJ1-1; TRBD1 matches 8 bases. Germline CDR1 reads MGHRA; CDR2 reads YSYEKL. The CDR3 sequence is 16 residues long. Losses at the gene ends were 0 bases for V and 6 bases for J; bases not matched to a gene: 9. The CDR3 DNA sequence: TGCGCCAGCAGCCAAGAGGCGACAGGGGTAGCCGCTGAAGCTTTCTTT. Translating it yields CASSQEATGVAAEAFF.

This clone appeared a few times. The chain couples TRBV4-1 to TRBJ2-1, with a tentative D call TRBD2 (5 bases). CDR3 length: 15 amino acids. Deletions cut 4 bases from V and 0 bases from J, with 10 bases between. Germline loops: CDR1 MGHRA, CDR2 YSYEKL. The CDR3 nucleotides read TGCGCCAGCAGCCGTGGGGAGAGCTCCTACAATGAGCAGTTCTTC. Its protein is CASSRGESSYNEQFF.

This chain links TRBV4-3 with TRBJ1-4; tentatively, D is TRBD1 (6 bases). This CDR3 has 13 residues. Trimming took off 6 bases at V and 7 bases at J, with 12 bases between the two ends. From germline, CDR1 is LGHNA and CDR2 YSLEER. The CDR3 DNA is TGCGCCAGCAGTATACAGGGCGGTGAAAAACTGTTTTTT. Translated, it gives CASSIQGGEKLFF.

This sequence joins TRBV19 and TRBJ1-5; 8 bases line up with TRBD1. With 5 bases clipped from V and 6 bases from J, the junction kept 6 bases outside the gene matches. CDR1 is LNHDA, CDR2 SQIVND, per germline (reference sequence). The CDR3 is made up of 14 amino acids. The CDR3 loop reads CASSPRQGSQPQHF. CDR3 DNA: TGTGCCAGTAGTCCTCGACAGGGGAGTCAGCCCCAGCATTTT.

The rearrangement links TRBV6-1 to TRBJ1-5; no reliable D call. The CDR3 is made up of 14 amino acids. Trimming cost V 6 bases and J 7 bases, with 16 bases left between them. In germline, CDR1 is MNHNS, CDR2 SASEGT. CDR3 sequence: CASRGTGGYQPQHF. The DNA for the CDR3 is TGTGCCAGCAGAGGAACGGGAGGGTACCAGCCCCAGCATTTT.

The rearrangement joins TRBV21-1 to TRBJ2-5; the table names TRBD1, a call not compared with the DNA. TRBV21-1 is described as a pseudogene. The CDR3 extends over 12 amino acids. The CDR3 protein is CASAGGRETQYF. The DNA of the CDR3 is TGTGCCAGTGCAGGGGGCAGGGAGACCCAGTACTTC.

The chain has TRBV6-5 and TRBJ2-7, with TRBD1 as a possible D gene (6 bases). Germline V gene sequence: CDR1 MNHEY, CDR2 SVGAGI. The CDR3 is 14 residues long. Trimming shortened V by 6 bases and J by 5 bases, and 17 bases separated the two germline ends. This CDR3 is CASSRNQGTHEQYF. The CDR3 region has the DNA TGTGCCAGCAGCCGAAACCAGGGGACCCACGAGCAGTACTTC.

On this clone: One end of the junction fails to match germline, which may point to a read error. The chain recombines TRBV7-9 with TRBJ1-2; maybe TRBD1 (6 bases). The CDR3 is made up of 18 amino acids. Germline V CDR1 and CDR2: SEHNR, FQNEAQ (reference sequence). CDR3 sequence (DNA): TGTTCCAGCAGCTTAAGGTCGGATCTGGGGGCGCCGAACTATGGCTACACCTTC. It specifies CSSSLRSDLGAPNYGYTF.

The rearrangement uses TRBV5-8 and TRBJ1-5; tentatively, D is TRBD1 (5 bases). Trimming left V 3 bases short and J 4 bases short, with 8 bases between. The CDR3 extends over 13 amino acids. Germline V CDR1 and CDR2: SGHTS, YDEGEE. DNA of the CDR3: TGTGCCAGCAGCTGGGGGGGTAATCAGCCCCAGCATTTT. Encoded protein: CASSWGGNQPQHF.

This sequence joins TRBV6-5 and TRBJ1-4; tentative D call: TRBD1 (5 bases). The germline V gene encodes CDR1 MNHEY and CDR2 SVGAGI. CDR3 length: 14 residues. The V end lost 6 bases, the J end lost 10 bases, and 18 bases lay between the germline ends. The DNA of the CDR3 is TGTGCCAGCAGAAGTCCAGGGTATTCAGGAAAACTGTTTTTT. Protein product: CASRSPGYSGKLFF.

The chain recombines TRBV11-2 with TRBJ2-5, with 8 bases fitting TRBD1. With the DNA end fitting TRBJ2-7 better, the J assignment may be wrong. This CDR3 is built from 13 residues. Looked up from germline, CDR1 is SGHAT and CDR2 is FQNNGV. The CDR3 coding sequence is TGTGCCAGCAGCTTGGACAGGGTCTACGAGCAGTACTTC. This gives the protein CASSLDRVYEQYF.

This chain connects TRBV7-2 to TRBJ1-3, with D tentatively TRBD1 (6 bases). The CDR3 is 16 amino acids. Germline-derived CDR1 and CDR2 are SGHTA and FQGNSA. The germline V and J ends were trimmed by 5 bases and 0 bases, with 14 bases remaining between them. CDR3: CASSAQGANSGNTIYF. The CDR3 DNA sequence: TGTGCCAGCAGCGCACAGGGCGCCAACTCTGGAAACACCATATATTTT. The entire variable domain, with the rest obtained from reference TRBV7-2 and TRBJ1-3, is as follows: GAGVSQSPSNKVTEKGKDVELRCDPISGHTALYWYRQSLGQGLEFLIYFQGNSAPDKSGLPSDRFSAERTGGSVSTLTIQRTQQEDSAVYLCASSAQGANSGNTIYFGEGSWLTVV.

The chain joins TRBV27 to TRBJ2-1; a possible D gene is TRBD2 (6 bases). The CDR3 has 14 residues. V was pared by 6 bases and J by 7 bases, with 16 bases between. Germline loops: CDR1 MNHEY, CDR2 SMNVEV (reference sequence). The CDR3 DNA is TGTGCCAGCAGCTTGACCCTAGCGTCTAATGAGCAGTTCTTC. As protein: CASSLTLASNEQFF.

This chain uses TRBV4-1 with TRBJ1-6; 8 nucleotides agree with TRBD1. The germline CDR1 and CDR2 sequences are MGHRA and YSYEKL. The V and J ends lost 3 bases and 7 bases, in that order; junction bases with no gene match: 5. CDR3 length: 15 residues. CDR3 region: CASSHLDRGNSPLHF. Written as DNA, the CDR3 is TGCGCCAGCAGCCATTTAGACAGGGGCAATTCACCCCTCCACTTT.

The chain has TRBV10-1 and TRBJ2-3, with a tentative D call TRBD1 (6 bases). The CDR3 spans 13 residues. In germline, CDR1 is WNHNN, CDR2 SYGVQD (reference sequence). V was pared by 6 bases and J by 2 bases, with 9 bases between. Written as DNA, the CDR3 is TGCGCCAGCAGGGGGGACAACACAGATACGCAGTATTTT. Translating it yields CASRGDNTDTQYF.

CDR3 loop: CASSLAGGQHPGELFF. Written as DNA, the CDR3 is TGTGCCAGCAGCTTGGCCGGCGGACAGCACCCCGGGGAGCTGTTTTTT. The chain is built from TRBV5-4 and TRBJ2-2, with a tentative D call TRBD1 (6 bases). The CDR3 extends over 16 amino acids. V was cut by 0 bases and J by 6 bases, with 15 bases left in between. Germline V gives CDR1 SGHNT, CDR2 YYREEE (reference sequence). The whole variable domain, remainder taken from reference TRBV5-4 and TRBJ2-2, is ETGVTQSPTHLIKTRGQQVTLRCSSQSGHNTVSWYQQALGQGPQFIFQYYREEENGRGNFPPRFSGLQFPNYSSELNVNALELDDSALYLCASSLAGGQHPGELFFGEGSRLTVL.

This chain uses TRBV10-3 with TRBJ2-7; the match to TRBD1 covers 7 bases. The CDR3 contains 14 residues. Germline V gene sequence: CDR1 ENHRY, CDR2 SYGVKD. Unmatched junction bases numbered 4, after V lost 3 bases and J lost 2 bases. CDR3 region: CAISDGDSTYEQYF. The CDR3 coding sequence is TGTGCCATCAGTGACGGGGACAGCACCTACGAGCAGTACTTC.